The 30 T cell receptor beta chains reported below all come from one sample, sequenced in a study of cytomegalovirus exposure and HLA in healthy donors. PCR involved 60 Vbeta and 13 Jbeta primers. Repertoires were generated with immunoSEQ multiplex PCR, while TCRdb's copy carries only in-frame clones and drops some. The sample includes around 84,000 clones, 65% to 80% seen only once; the top ten take 13%. Sequenced material: PBMCs. These receptors were taken from a human donor in good health.

This sequence joins TRBV5-4 and TRBJ2-6; D is perhaps TRBD2 (5 bases). Trimming shortened V by 4 bases and J by 0 bases, and 11 bases separated the two germline ends. CDR1 SGHNT and CDR2 YYREEE come from the germline V gene (reference sequence). The CDR3 is made up of 16 amino acids. CDR3 DNA: TGTGCCAGCAGCATCGGACTGAACTCTGGGGCCAACGTCCTGACTTTC. Its translation: CASSIGLNSGANVLTF.

V and J are TRBV29-1 and TRBJ2-3; D gene ambiguous. The CDR3 extends over 12 amino acids. Looked up from germline, CDR1 is SQVTM and CDR2 is ANQGSEA. V lost 4 bases and J 6 bases, leaving 11 bases between the germline ends. Written as DNA, the CDR3 is TGCAGCGTTGCCGGTAGCCCGGATACGCAGTATTTT. It specifies CSVAGSPDTQYF.

This sequence joins TRBV15 and TRBJ2-1; D may be TRBD1 (6 bases). The V end lost 3 bases, the J end lost 4 bases, and 13 bases lay between the germline ends. The CDR3 sequence is 15 residues long. CDR1 is LNHNV and CDR2 is YYDKDF in the germline V gene (reference sequence). The DNA for the CDR3 is TGTGCCACCAGCAGCCCCGGGACATCTTACAATGAGCAGTTCTTC. This translates into CATSSPGTSYNEQFF.

The chain employs TRBV7-2 and TRBJ2-1; TRBD1 is a possible D gene (5 bases). Per the germline V gene, CDR1 is SGHTA and CDR2 is FQGNSA. This CDR3 contains 15 residues. Trimming stripped 4 bases from V and 7 bases from J, with 17 bases between. The CDR3 coding sequence is TGTGCCAGCAGCTCTGATAGGACATCTTCAAATGAGCAGTTCTTC. As protein: CASSSDRTSSNEQFF. Using reference TRBV7-2 and TRBJ2-1 for the parts outside the CDR3, the full variable domain is GAGVSQSPSNKVTEKGKDVELRCDPISGHTALYWYRQSLGQGLEFLIYFQGNSAPDKSGLPSDRFSAERTGGSVSTLTIQRTQQEDSAVYLCASSSDRTSSNEQFFGPGTRLTVL.

The genes are TRBV6-1 and TRBJ2-7; the D gene is possibly TRBD2 (6 bases). Trimming removed 3 bases at V and 0 bases at J, with 12 bases between. The CDR3 extends over 15 amino acids. The germline V gene encodes CDR1 MNHNS and CDR2 SASEGT. CDR3: CASSDGSSGSYEQYF. The CDR3 DNA is TGTGCCAGCAGTGACGGGAGTAGCGGCTCCTACGAGCAGTACTTC.

Note on this clone: A junction boundary mismatches the germline segment, possibly from a read error. V is TRBV19 and J is TRBJ1-2; the match to TRBD1 covers 9 bases. Germline CDR1 reads LNHDA; CDR2 reads SQIVND (reference sequence). The CDR3 runs to 13 residues. CDR3: CASSIGQGRGYPF. CDR3 nucleotide sequence: TGTGCCAGTAGTATTGGACAGGGGCGAGGCTACCCCTTC. The variable domain in full, completed from reference TRBV19 and TRBJ1-2, reads DGGITQSPKYLFRKEGQNVTLSCEQNLNHDAMYWYRQDPGQGLRLIYYSQIVNDFQKGDIAEGYSVSREKKESFPLTVTSAQKNPTAFYLCASSIGQGRGYPFGSGTRLTVV.

The chain combines TRBV6-1 with TRBJ1-5; weak D call: TRBD1 (5 bases). This CDR3 has 13 residues. Germline V gene lookup returns CDR1 MNHNS and CDR2 SASEGT. V gave up 6 bases and J gave up 0 bases, with 6 bases separating them. CDR3 loop: CASRDSSNQPQHF. The DNA for the CDR3 is TGTGCCAGCAGAGACAGTAGCAATCAGCCCCAGCATTTT.

V and J are TRBV7-9 and TRBJ2-7; D remains ambiguous. Per the germline V gene, CDR1 is SEHNR and CDR2 is FQNEAQ (reference sequence). The CDR3 runs 12 residues. Trimming removed 0 bases from V and 5 bases from J, with 5 bases in between. CDR3 sequence reads: CASSLARDEQYF. CDR3 in DNA: TGTGCCAGCAGCTTAGCTCGGGACGAGCAGTACTTC.

The chain couples TRBV5-1 to TRBJ2-7; 12 bases are shared with TRBD2. Germline V gene sequence: CDR1 SGHRS, CDR2 YFSETQ. The trim removed 4 bases at V and 4 bases at J, leaving 6 bases unmatched. CDR3 size: 15 residues. CDR3 nucleotide sequence: TGCGCCAGCAGCGCCAGGACTAGCGGGGCTTACGAGCAGTACTTC. Residues: CASSARTSGAYEQYF.

The gene calls are TRBV7-2 and TRBJ1-5; no definite D call. Germline V CDR1 and CDR2: SGHTA, FQGNSA. Trimming cost V 5 bases and J 4 bases, with 15 bases left between them. This CDR3 comprises 15 residues. CDR3 loop: CASSDTKTLNQPQHF. CDR3 in DNA: TGTGCCAGCAGCGACACCAAGACATTGAATCAGCCCCAGCATTTT.

The chain has TRBV7-2 and TRBJ2-1; D is unresolved. The germline V and J ends were trimmed by 0 bases and 10 bases, with 10 bases remaining between them. The CDR3 has 13 amino acids. Germline CDR1 is SGHTA and CDR2 is FQGNSA. DNA for the CDR3: TGTGCCAGCAGCTTAGCCGTCGGGTGGGAGCAGTTCTTC. Protein sequence: CASSLAVGWEQFF.

The rearrangement uses TRBV25-1 and TRBJ2-1; 7 nucleotides line up with TRBD2. There are 16 residues in the CDR3. V lost 1 base and J lost 4; bases outside the gene matches: 7. CDR1 is MGHDK and CDR2 is SYGVNS in the germline V gene. The DNA for the CDR3 is TGTGCCAGCAGTGAATCCTCGGCGCGGGGGTACAATGAGCAGTTCTTC. Translating it yields CASSESSARGYNEQFF.

The chain employs TRBV29-1 and TRBJ2-3, with 7 bases matching TRBD2. CDR1 is SQVTM and CDR2 is ANQGSEA in the germline V gene. Trimming removed 4 bases from V and 3 bases from J; junction bases left unmatched: 7. This CDR3 is built from 14 residues. The CDR3 reads CSVGISGVTDTQYF. Written as DNA, the CDR3 is TGCAGCGTTGGAATCAGCGGGGTTACAGATACGCAGTATTTT.

The chain carries TRBV6-4 and TRBJ2-6; no firm D call. The V end lost 2 bases, the J end lost 2 bases, and 10 bases lay between the germline ends. The CDR3 consists of 16 residues. The germline V gene has CDR1 MRHNA and CDR2 SNTAGT. The CDR3 spells CASSDGPTTGANVLTF. In DNA form, the CDR3 reads TGTGCCAGCAGTGACGGGCCCACAACTGGGGCCAACGTCCTGACTTTC.

This clone showed up just a few times. This chain uses TRBV30 with TRBJ1-1, with a tentative D call TRBD1 (5 bases). V gave up 4 bases and J gave up 1 base, with 13 bases separating them. Germline CDR1 is GTSNPN and CDR2 is SVGIG (reference sequence). This CDR3 contains 14 residues. In nucleotides, the CDR3 is TGTGCCTGGAATCGGGGGTGGGAGAACACTGAAGCTTTCTTT. Translated, it gives CAWNRGWENTEAFF.

The chain recombines TRBV7-9 with TRBJ2-1; 9 bases match TRBD2. This CDR3 has 15 amino acids. CDR1 is SEHNR, CDR2 FQNEAQ, per germline (reference sequence). V trimming: 2 bases; J trimming: 7 bases; junction bases outside the gene matches: 6. CDR3 in amino acids: CASSLSSGGANEQFF. DNA of the CDR3: TGTGCCAGCAGCTTAAGTAGCGGGGGAGCGAATGAGCAGTTCTTC.

The rearrangement uses TRBV9 and TRBJ2-3; 9 bases fit TRBD2. CDR1 is SGDLS, CDR2 YYNGEE, per germline. With V trimmed by 6 bases and J by 6 bases, 17 bases remained unmatched. The CDR3 length is 17 residues. CDR3 DNA: TGTGCCAGCACCCCGGCGCGAGCGGGGGGAATCGCGGATACGCAGTATTTT. Encoded protein: CASTPARAGGIADTQYF.

This clone was seen once. The chain is built from TRBV11-2 and TRBJ2-1; 12 bases match TRBD2. CDR3 length equals 15 residues. The J segment lost 4 bases and the V segment lost 4 bases, leaving 2 bases of the junction unmatched. Germline values: CDR1 SGHAT, CDR2 FQNNGV. The CDR3 protein is CASSSTSGGYNEQFF. In DNA, the CDR3 is TGTGCCAGCAGCTCGACTAGCGGGGGATACAATGAGCAGTTCTTC. Complete variable domain (other parts from reference TRBV11-2 and TRBJ2-1): EAGVAQSPRYKIIEKRQSVAFWCNPISGHATLYWYQQILGQGPKLLIQFQNNGVVDDSQLPKDRFSAERLKGVDSTLKIQPAKLEDSAVYLCASSSTSGGYNEQFFGPGTRLTVL.

The chain has TRBV2 and TRBJ2-1; tentative D call: TRBD2 (6 bases). The CDR3 is made up of 16 amino acids. Germline CDR1 is SNHLY and CDR2 is FYNNEI. V lost 1 base and J lost 8, with 18 bases in between. Written as DNA, the CDR3 is TGTGCCAGCAGTGAAGTCGGTGGAGGGGCCAAGGATGAGCAGTTCTTC. This encodes CASSEVGGGAKDEQFF.

J is TRBJ1-2 and V is TRBV7-9; D gene uncertain. The CDR3 contains 15 residues. V lost 4 bases, J lost 8 bases, and 20 bases lay in between. Germline V CDR1 and CDR2: SEHNR, FQNEAQ (reference sequence). The CDR3 is CASSYASDGRGGYTF. The CDR3 nucleotides are TGTGCCAGCAGCTACGCCTCGGACGGCCGCGGGGGCTACACCTTC.

V is TRBV5-1 and J is TRBJ1-6; possible D gene TRBD1, 5 bases. This CDR3 spans 14 amino acids. V was cut by 4 bases and J by 0 bases, with 5 bases left in between. Germline assignment: CDR1 SGHRS and CDR2 YFSETQ. The CDR3 region has the DNA TGCGCCAGCAGCGACAGCTCCTATAATTCACCCCTCCACTTT. Translation: CASSDSSYNSPLHF.

J is TRBJ1-1 and V is TRBV7-9; D unresolved. CDR3 size: 14 residues. V lost 9 bases to trimming and J lost 1 base, with 15 bases between them. Per germline, CDR1 SEHNR and CDR2 FQNEAQ (reference sequence). The CDR3: CASTGITPNTEAFF. The CDR3 DNA reads as TGTGCCAGTACCGGGATAACGCCGAACACTGAAGCTTTCTTT.

J is TRBJ1-5 and V is TRBV27; no clear D gene. V was cut by 6 bases and J by 0 bases, with 12 bases left in between. The germline CDR1 and CDR2 sequences are MNHEY and SMNVEV (reference sequence). The length of the CDR3 is 15 residues. Here the CDR3 reads CASSPTEGSNQPQHF. CDR3 DNA: TGTGCCAGCAGCCCAACGGAGGGTAGCAATCAGCCCCAGCATTTT.

The CDR3 loop is CASSAGQGAWNEQFF. In DNA, the CDR3 is TGTGCCAGCAGCGCCGGACAGGGGGCTTGGAATGAGCAGTTCTTC. The chain has TRBV9 and TRBJ2-1; the match to TRBD1 covers 11 bases. V was pared by 3 bases and J by 7 bases, with 6 bases of the junction left unmatched. This CDR3 is 15 amino acids long. The germline V gene encodes CDR1 SGDLS and CDR2 YYNGEE. The variable domain in full, with the rest retrieved from reference TRBV9 and TRBJ2-1, is DSGVTQTPKHLITATGQRVTLRCSPRSGDLSVYWYQQSLDQGLQFLIQYYNGEERAKGNILERFSAQQFPDLHSELNLSSLELGDSALYFCASSAGQGAWNEQFFGPGTRLTVL.

This clone was recorded once. The chain carries TRBV5-6 and TRBJ1-2; TRBD1 matches 8 bases. V shed 4 bases and J 5 bases; nucleotides not matched to a gene: 7. The CDR3 runs 14 residues. Germline-derived CDR1 and CDR2 are SGHDT and YYEEEE. The chain's CDR3 is CASSGGTGKYGYTF. The CDR3 DNA sequence: TGTGCCAGCAGCGGGGGGACAGGAAAGTATGGCTACACCTTC.

The rearrangement links TRBV4-1 to TRBJ1-5; the match to TRBD1 covers 8 bases. The CDR3 contains 17 residues. From germline, CDR1 is MGHRA and CDR2 YSYEKL. V shed 4 bases, J shed 2 bases, and the junction held 10 bases outside the gene matches. In nucleotides, the CDR3 is TGCGCCAGCAGCCCAATGGGACAGGTGCACGGCAATCAGCCCCAGCATTTT. Translated, it gives CASSPMGQVHGNQPQHF.

The CDR3 sequence is CASSLLNGGNYNEQFF. DNA for the CDR3: TGTGCCAGCAGCTTGTTGAACGGGGGAAACTACAATGAGCAGTTCTTC. This chain links TRBV5-4 with TRBJ2-1; possible D gene TRBD2, 6 bases. CDR1 and CDR2 from the germline V gene are SGHNT and YYREEE (reference sequence). Between the trimmed V and J ends, which lost 1 base and 3 bases, there was a span of 14 bases. This CDR3 has 16 amino acids.

V gene TRBV5-1 combines with J gene TRBJ2-1, with D perhaps matching TRBD1 (6 bases). The CDR3 consists of 12 residues. Per germline, CDR1 SGHRS and CDR2 YFSETQ. Trimming took off 8 bases at V and 9 bases at J, with 15 bases between the two ends. This CDR3 reads CASTDSQGEQFF. The CDR3 nucleotides are TGCGCCAGTACGGACAGCCAGGGTGAGCAGTTCTTC.

This clone showed up just once. This chain connects TRBV6-1 to TRBJ2-3; 8 bases align to TRBD1. CDR3 length: 14 residues. Germline CDR1 reads MNHNS; CDR2 reads SASEGT. After removal of 6 bases from V and 0 bases from J, the junction contained 2 bases not matched to a gene. Here the CDR3 DNA reads TGTGCCAGCAGCCGACAGGGGAGCACAGATACGCAGTATTTT. Translating it yields CASSRQGSTDTQYF.

The V call is TRBV5-1, the J call TRBJ2-7, with D perhaps TRBD1 (6 bases). V was shortened by 2 bases and J by 5 bases, with 17 bases between the two germline ends. The CDR3 length is 15 residues. Germline CDR1 SGHRS, CDR2 YFSETQ. The CDR3: CASSLSMGALNEQYF. CDR3 coding DNA: TGCGCCAGCAGCTTATCAATGGGGGCACTTAACGAGCAGTACTTC. The variable domain in full, completed from reference TRBV5-1 and TRBJ2-7, reads KAGVTQTPRYLIKTRGQQVTLSCSPISGHRSVSWYQQTPGQGLQFLFEYFSETQRNKGNFPGRFSGRQFSNSRSEMNVSTLELGDSALYLCASSLSMGALNEQYFGPGTRLTVT.